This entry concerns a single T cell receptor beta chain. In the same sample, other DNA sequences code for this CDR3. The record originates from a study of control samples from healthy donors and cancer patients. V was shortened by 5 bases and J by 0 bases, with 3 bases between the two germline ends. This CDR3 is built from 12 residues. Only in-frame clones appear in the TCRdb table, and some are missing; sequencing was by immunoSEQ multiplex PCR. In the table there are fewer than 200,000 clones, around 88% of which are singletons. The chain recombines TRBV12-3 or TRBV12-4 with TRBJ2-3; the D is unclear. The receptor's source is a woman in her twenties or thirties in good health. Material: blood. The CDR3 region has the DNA TGTGCCAGCAGTCTTAGCACAGATACGCAGTATTTT. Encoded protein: CASSLSTDTQYF.